The clone carrying this T cell receptor (beta chain) occurred a few times. The target antigen is unknown. The CDR3 totals 14 residues. Trimming took 4 bases from V and 3 from J, leaving 10 bases between them. Looked up from germline, CDR1 is LNHNV and CDR2 is YYDKDF (reference sequence). This entry belongs to a study of CD8 T cells in ankylosing spondylitis. Study-wide results and limits: Characteristic of ankylosing spondylitis blood, it appeared, was a TCR beta motif comprising roughly 8 highly homologous variants.

TCRdb re-called the 5' RACE reads with MiXCR, one entry per CDR3 protein. The data hold 200,000 to 250,000 distinct CDR3 sequences, with approximately 16% observed a single time. The V and J genes are TRBV15 and TRBJ1-5, with unresolved D. The receptor was derived from a male donor with ankylosing spondylitis. Sequencing input: blood, either unsorted or a sorted T cell fraction (not recorded which). The CDR3 DNA sequence: TGTGCCACCAGCAACGATGGACCCAATCAGCCCCAGCATTTT. As protein: CATSNDGPNQPQHF.